This TCR beta chain was obtained from a study of T cell changes during pregnancy in multiple sclerosis. The V gene's germline CDR1 is PRHDT and CDR2 FYEKMQ (reference sequence). V lost 3 bases and J 3 bases, leaving 12 bases between the germline ends. This CDR3 comprises 14 residues. The table came from immunoSEQ multiplex PCR; TCRdb's copy has only in-frame clones and leaves some out. This sample has 100,000 or so clones, with more than 85% found just once. The chain joins TRBV13 to TRBJ2-7; D might be TRBD2 (5 bases). The specimen was peripheral blood, collected after pregnancy. The clonotype comes from a female donor with multiple sclerosis, enrolled in a pregnancy study. CDR3 sequence: CASSLYSEVYEQYF. As DNA, the CDR3 is TGTGCCAGCAGCTTGTACTCGGAGGTCTACGAGCAGTACTTC.